This TCR beta chain was retrieved from a study of blood T cell repertoires in COVID-19. Sequenced by immunoSEQ multiplex PCR; TCRdb stores in-frame clones only, minus some. The sample carries around 180,000 clones, approximately 86% recorded once. The germline V gene encodes CDR1 ENHRY and CDR2 SYGVKD. J lost 5 bases, V lost 8 bases, and 17 bases had no gene match. This CDR3 has 17 residues. The sequenced sample was peripheral blood. The genes are TRBV10-3 and TRBJ2-7, with TRBD2 matching 11 bases. The receptor's source is a woman between 25 and 40 years old with active or convalescent COVID-19. As DNA, the CDR3 is TGTGCCATCTCGGGACAGGGTACTAGCGGGAGTATGGACGAGCAGTACTTC. It codes for CAISGQGTSGSMDEQYF.